These 20 T cell receptor beta chains came from one sample sequenced in a study of T cell responses to AZD1222 COVID-19 vaccine. Clones were sequenced by immunoSEQ multiplex PCR, and TCRdb holds only the in-frame ones, with some missing. This sample has 100,000 or so clones, with more than 70% found just once. Sequencing used peripheral blood, obtained on day 0 of AZD1222 vaccination. Receptor source: an adult in good health.

The genes are TRBV4-3 and TRBJ2-7; D possibly corresponds to TRBD2 (6 bases). V gave up 1 base and J gave up 4 bases, with 11 bases separating them. This CDR3 is 14 amino acids long. Germline V gene sequence: CDR1 LGHNA, CDR2 YSLEER. Here the CDR3 reads CASSQGVGRYEQYF. The CDR3 nucleotides read TGCGCCAGCAGCCAAGGGGTGGGGAGGTACGAGCAGTACTTC.

V and J are TRBV14 and TRBJ2-3; D gene unclear. The V gene's germline CDR1 is SGHDN and CDR2 FVKESK. The CDR3 length is 14 residues. Trimming removed 0 bases from V and 6 bases from J, with 10 bases in between. In DNA form, the CDR3 reads TGTGCCAGCAGCCAAGATCTCAGGACGGATACGCAGTATTTT. Translated, it gives CASSQDLRTDTQYF.

The DNA of the CDR3 is TGTGCCAGCAGCGAAGGACTAGCGTGGAATGAGCAGTTCTTC. It specifies CASSEGLAWNEQFF. This sequence joins TRBV5-8 and TRBJ2-1; 9 bases line up with TRBD2. The germline CDR1 and CDR2 sequences are SGHTS and YDEGEE. V trimming: 4 bases; J trimming: 7 bases; junction bases outside the gene matches: 6. This CDR3 is built from 14 residues.

The chain links TRBV27 to TRBJ2-1; no definite D call. This CDR3 has 12 amino acids. With 5 bases removed from V and 5 bases from J, the gap between germline ends came to 7 bases. Germline assignment: CDR1 MNHEY and CDR2 SMNVEV (reference sequence). Here the CDR3 DNA reads TGTGCCAGCAGTCCGGCGAACAATGAGCAGTTCTTC. This translates into CASSPANNEQFF.

The chain is built from TRBV6-4 and TRBJ2-1; tentatively, D is TRBD2 (6 bases). Per the germline V gene, CDR1 is MRHNA and CDR2 is SNTAGT. CDR3 length: 14 amino acids. V gave up 5 bases and J gave up 4 bases, with 12 bases separating them. CDR3 bases: TGTGCCAGCAGTCAATCTGGGACTTACAATGAGCAGTTCTTC. Its protein product is CASSQSGTYNEQFF.

The rearrangement uses TRBV25-1 and TRBJ1-4, with D unclear. Trimming pared 10 bases from V and 4 bases from J, leaving 16 bases between. There are 14 residues in the CDR3. CDR1 and CDR2 (germline): MGHDK, SYGVNS. The DNA of the CDR3 is TGTGCCACCTCCTCTCTGACTATTAATGAAAAACTGTTTTTT. This gives the protein CATSSLTINEKLFF.

The chain joins TRBV4-1 to TRBJ1-4; no definite D call. Trimming left V 3 bases short and J 5 bases short, with 13 bases between. Germline V gene lookup returns CDR1 MGHRA and CDR2 YSYEKL. This CDR3 region has 15 residues. This CDR3 is CASSHSGRLNEKLFF. In DNA form, the CDR3 reads TGCGCCAGCAGCCATTCAGGCCGGCTCAATGAAAAACTGTTTTTT.

V and J are TRBV13 and TRBJ1-2; a weak D match, TRBD1 (5 bases). V lost 7 bases and J 3 bases, leaving 12 bases between the germline ends. Looked up from germline, CDR1 is PRHDT and CDR2 is FYEKMQ (reference sequence). The CDR3 totals 13 residues. This CDR3 is CASTPRDYYGYTF. CDR3 DNA sequence: TGTGCCAGCACCCCGCGGGACTACTATGGCTACACCTTC.

The chain links TRBV28 to TRBJ2-1; TRBD2 agrees at 8 bases. The germline gives CDR1 MDHEN, CDR2 SYDVKM. V trimming: 3 bases; J trimming: 9 bases; junction bases outside the gene matches: 7. CDR3 length equals 14 residues. The CDR3 sequence is CASSFWREEVEQFF. In DNA, the CDR3 is TGTGCCAGCAGTTTCTGGCGGGAGGAGGTTGAGCAGTTCTTC.

The chain recombines TRBV27 with TRBJ1-1, with D perhaps matching TRBD1 (6 bases). The CDR3 runs to 14 residues. Per the germline V gene, CDR1 is MNHEY and CDR2 is SMNVEV (reference sequence). Trimming stripped 4 bases from V and 1 base from J, with 10 bases between. The CDR3 reads CASSSRGGNTEAFF. CDR3 in DNA: TGTGCCAGCAGTTCCAGGGGCGGGAACACTGAAGCTTTCTTT.

The V gene is TRBV28, the J gene TRBJ1-4; D gene unclear. Germline V CDR1 and CDR2: MDHEN, SYDVKM. The CDR3 covers 15 residues. V was clipped by 7 bases and J by 3 bases, with 15 bases between them. DNA for the CDR3: TGTGCCAGCATCCCCTCGGGTGCGGCTAATGAAAAACTGTTTTTT. It is translated as CASIPSGAANEKLFF.

In this sample, this clone turned up once. CDR3 DNA sequence: TGTGCCAGCAGCCTATTAGGAAGCGATACGCAGTATTTT. This codes for CASSLLGSDTQYF. This chain links TRBV3-1 (or the pseudogene TRBV3-2) with TRBJ2-3; no definite D call. The germline V and J ends were trimmed by 4 bases and 6 bases, with 11 bases remaining between them. This CDR3 is 13 amino acids long. CDR1 LGHDT and CDR2 YNNKEL come from the germline V gene (reference sequence).

This chain uses TRBV28 with TRBJ2-1; 7 nucleotides align to TRBD2. Germline V gene sequence: CDR1 MDHEN, CDR2 SYDVKM. This CDR3 region has 13 residues. J gave up 9 bases and V 5 bases, and 7 bases lay outside the gene matches. CDR3 bases: TGTGCCAGCAGTCAGACTAGCTGGCGTGAGCAGTTCTTC. It specifies CASSQTSWREQFF.

This chain uses TRBV7-2 with TRBJ2-1, with 7 bases aligning to TRBD2. The germline V gene has CDR1 SGHTA and CDR2 FQGNSA. Trimming at V came to 3 bases and at J to 5 bases, leaving 7 bases not matched to a gene. This CDR3 region has 15 residues. The CDR3: CASSFLSGNHNEQFF. The DNA of the CDR3 is TGTGCCAGCAGCTTCTTGAGCGGGAATCACAATGAGCAGTTCTTC.

This clone was detected only a few times. Distinct nucleotide sequences in the sample also encode this CDR3. The V gene is TRBV4-3, the J gene TRBJ2-2, with 8 bases lining up with TRBD1. This CDR3 comprises 17 residues. The junction had 3 bases not matched to a gene; V was cut back by 0 bases and J by 0 bases. From germline, CDR1 is LGHNA and CDR2 YSLEER. CDR3 bases: TGCGCCAGCAGCCAAGACGACAGGGGAGCGAACACCGGGGAGCTGTTTTTT. Its protein is CASSQDDRGANTGELFF.

The rearrangement uses TRBV12-3 or TRBV12-4 and TRBJ1-2; D is uncertain. Trimming cost V 6 bases and J 6 bases, with 14 bases left between them. This CDR3 region has 13 residues. The chain's CDR3 is CASSYTGGDGYTF. As DNA, the CDR3 is TGTGCCAGCAGCTATACCGGTGGGGATGGCTACACCTTC.

V usage is TRBV6-5 and J usage is TRBJ2-5; TRBD1 is a possible D gene (5 bases). V shed 5 bases and J shed 5 bases, with 15 bases lying between them. From germline, CDR1 is MNHEY and CDR2 SVGAGI. CDR3 length: 14 residues. The CDR3 DNA reads as TGTGCCAGCAGTCTAGGTTGGGGCTTGGAGACCCAGTACTTC. It specifies CASSLGWGLETQYF.

The chain recombines TRBV6-2 or TRBV6-3 with TRBJ2-7, with TRBD1 identical over 10 bases. This CDR3 is built from 16 residues. Trimming took 4 bases from V and 5 from J; bases not matched to a gene: 11. Germline V gives CDR1 MNHEY, CDR2 SVGEGT. The CDR3 nucleotides read TGTGCCAGCAGTTTTCCGGACAGGGGGAGAGGGAACGAGCAGTACTTC. Translated, it gives CASSFPDRGRGNEQYF.

The chain recombines TRBV7-6 with TRBJ2-3, with D perhaps TRBD1 or TRBD2 (5 bases each). The CDR3 covers 14 residues. The germline V gene encodes CDR1 SGHVS and CDR2 FNYEAQ. V gave up 0 bases and J gave up 6 bases, with 10 bases separating them. CDR3 sequence: CASSLAGPPDTQYF. As DNA, the CDR3 is TGTGCCAGCAGCTTAGCGGGACCGCCGGATACGCAGTATTTT. The full variable domain, completed using reference TRBV7-6 and TRBJ2-3, is GAGVSQSPRYKVTKRGQDVALRCDPISGHVSLYWYRQALGQGPEFLTYFNYEAQQDKSGLPNDRFSAERPEGSISTLTIQRTEQRDSAMYRCASSLAGPPDTQYFGPGTRLTVL.

The chain carries TRBV4-1 and TRBJ1-5; D is undetermined. The V gene lost 1 base and the J gene lost 2 bases, with 12 bases spanning the gap. This CDR3 has 16 residues. In germline, CDR1 is MGHRA, CDR2 YSYEKL. The CDR3 DNA follows: TGCGCCAGCAGCCAAGTAGGGAATATGGGCAATCAGCCCCAGCATTTT. This encodes CASSQVGNMGNQPQHF.